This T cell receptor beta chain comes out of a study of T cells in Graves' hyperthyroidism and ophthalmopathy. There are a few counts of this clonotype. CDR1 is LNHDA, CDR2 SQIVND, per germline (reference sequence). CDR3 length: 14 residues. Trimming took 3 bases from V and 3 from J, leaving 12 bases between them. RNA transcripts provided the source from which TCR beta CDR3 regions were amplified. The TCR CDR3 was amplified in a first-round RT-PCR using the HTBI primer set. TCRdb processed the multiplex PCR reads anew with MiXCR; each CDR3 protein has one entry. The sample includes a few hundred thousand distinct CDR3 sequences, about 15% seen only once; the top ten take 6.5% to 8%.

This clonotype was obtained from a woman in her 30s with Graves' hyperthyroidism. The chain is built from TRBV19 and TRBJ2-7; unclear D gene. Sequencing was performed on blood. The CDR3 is CASSMFGHRYEQYF. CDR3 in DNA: TGTGCCAGTAGTATGTTCGGGCATCGCTACGAGCAGTACTTC.